This TCR beta chain was recorded in a study of memory CD4+ T cells and cytomegalovirus serostatus. Single viable CD3+CD4+CD8-CD45RO+ cells were sorted as the memory CD4+ T cells. This clone came up a few times. Data came from immunoSEQ multiplex PCR; TCRdb stores just in-frame clones and leaves some out. The data show 25,000 to 40,000 clones, with approximately 72% seen just once and less than 0.65% held by the top ten. CDR1 and CDR2 (germline): WSHSY, SAAADI. The junction had 7 bases not matched to a gene; V was cut back by 3 bases and J by 6 bases. The CDR3 is 16 residues long. The sequence was obtained from an adult in good health and CMV-seronegative. Some clones in this sample may be carry-over from other donors' samples. The chain recombines TRBV10-2 with TRBJ2-2, with TRBD1 identical over 10 bases. Sequencing input: memory CD4+ T cells from blood. This chain's CDR3 is CASSDHWDRGSGELFF. The CDR3 DNA reads as TGCGCCAGCAGTGATCACTGGGACAGGGGTTCCGGGGAGCTGTTTTTT.